The source of this T cell receptor (beta chain) is a study of Graves' ophthalmopathy and Graves' hyperthyroidism. Findings and caveats of the study: The model forecast ophthalmopathy progression, reaching roughly 71% sensitivity and around 75% specificity.

Aged 18 to 65, hyperthyroidism patients had been newly diagnosed, with under 2 months' duration. Orbital computed tomography, thyroid ultrasound, TRAb, serum thyroxine and clinical symptoms formed the basis of diagnosis. TCR beta CDR3 amplification used RNA transcripts. HTBI primers primed a first-round RT-PCR, and a second-round multiplex PCR followed. TCRdb ran MiXCR on the multiplex PCR reads and lists one entry per CDR3 protein. This sample yields roughly 1.1 million distinct CDR3 sequences, of which roughly two fifths are seen a single time; around 10% belongs to the top ten. There are a few counts of this clonotype. Its antigen is unidentified. The length of the CDR3 is 13 residues. Per germline, CDR1 SNHLY and CDR2 FYNNEI. V was shortened by 8 bases and J by 2 bases, with 13 bases between the two germline ends.

The TCR comes from an adult man with Graves' hyperthyroidism. Sequenced material: peripheral blood or thyroid tissue (not recorded which). The chain recombines TRBV2 with TRBJ2-7; perhaps TRBD2 as D (6 bases). The CDR3: CASGGTAAYEQYF. CDR3 coding DNA: TGTGCCAGCGGGGGGACTGCCGCCTACGAGCAGTACTTC.